These 3 T cell receptor beta chains share one sample of origin, sequenced in a study of blood T cell repertoires in COVID-19. Generated by immunoSEQ multiplex PCR, the TCRdb table keeps only in-frame clones and is missing some. The sample includes 300,000 to 400,000 clones, 75% to 90% of them seen just once. The sample consisted of peripheral blood. These receptors were taken from a woman aged 50 to 60 with COVID-19, enrolled during active disease.

Details on this clone: This CDR3 is also generated by other DNA sequences in the sample. The chain carries TRBV18 and TRBJ2-5, with D possibly matching TRBD2 (6 bases). This CDR3 has 12 amino acids. CDR1 and CDR2 from the germline V gene are KGHSH and LQKENI. V gave up 2 bases and J gave up 5 bases, with 6 bases separating them. The CDR3: CASSPGGETQYF. In DNA, the CDR3 is TGTGCCAGCTCACCAGGGGGGGAGACCCAGTACTTC.

V usage is TRBV11-3 and J usage is TRBJ1-6; TRBD1 might be the D (5 bases). Germline CDR1 is SGHNT and CDR2 is YENEEA. V dropped 4 bases and J dropped 8 bases, with 21 bases sitting between them. The CDR3 sequence is 17 residues long. CDR3 residues: CASSSFGKLGADSPLHF. The CDR3 coding sequence is TGTGCCAGCAGCTCCTTTGGTAAATTAGGGGCGGATTCACCCCTCCACTTT.

This clone has just a few counts. The V call is TRBV19, the J call TRBJ1-2; D is unclear. The V end was cut by 3 bases, the J end by 4 bases, with 12 bases between. This CDR3 region has 14 residues. CDR1 LNHDA and CDR2 SQIVND come from the germline V gene (reference sequence). The DNA of the CDR3 is TGTGCCAGTAGTATCTACAGTGTCGGCTATGGCTACACCTTC. Translation: CASSIYSVGYGYTF.